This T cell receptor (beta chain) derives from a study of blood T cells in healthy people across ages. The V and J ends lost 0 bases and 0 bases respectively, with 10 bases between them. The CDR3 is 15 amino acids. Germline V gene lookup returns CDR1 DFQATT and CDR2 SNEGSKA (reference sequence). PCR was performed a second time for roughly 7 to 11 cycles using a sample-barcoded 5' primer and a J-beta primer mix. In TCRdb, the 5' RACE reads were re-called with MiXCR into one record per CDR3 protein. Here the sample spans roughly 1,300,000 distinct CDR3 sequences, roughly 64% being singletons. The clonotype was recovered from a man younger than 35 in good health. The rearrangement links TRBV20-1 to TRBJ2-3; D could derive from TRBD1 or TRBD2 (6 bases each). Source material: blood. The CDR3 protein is CSARDRGVSTDTQYF. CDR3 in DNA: TGCAGTGCTAGAGATAGGGGGGTTAGCACAGATACGCAGTATTTT.